This T cell receptor beta chain comes out of a study of blood T cell repertoires in COVID-19 (dated by TCRdb to the early 2020s). With regard to the full study: Samples from collaborators originated in the United States, Italy and Spain and spanned both the acute and convalescent phases of COVID-19. Where available, HLA class I and class II types were obtained from metadata supplied by the sample provider rather than from assay-based typing. A de-identified subject ID, COVID-19 status, age in years and sex were almost always included in the sample metadata. The repertoires were released in a freely available public database meant as a resource for research on the immune response to SARS-CoV-2. The samples were drawn from the first 160 participants of the ongoing ImmuneRACE study and from 950 to 1,500 subjects provided by 6 global collaborators. The prospective study material was composed of cDNA or gDNA derived from T cells, B-cell-depleted T cells, or PBMCs. The dataset comprised deeply sampled blood TCRbeta repertoires from subjects exposed to, actively infected with, or recovered from COVID-19.

What the work shows at the level of the full study, not this receptor alone: How much clinical and demographic metadata was included differed by source and by participant, and the metadata was provided uncurated.

Participants in the prospective study were enrolled through a virtual design, were aged 18 to 89 years, and lived in some 24 United States geographic areas. Cohort assignment in the prospective study relied on participant-reported clinical history from a screening survey and a study questionnaire. In the prospective study, whole blood, serum and a nasopharyngeal or oropharyngeal swab were collected from each participant by mobile phlebotomists. Over an approximately 2-month period, participants in the prospective study had the option of providing additional blood draws and questionnaires. Blood samples from the prospective study were shipped frozen or at room temperature prior to DNA extraction. The immunoSEQ Assay, a bias-controlled multiplex PCR, was used to amplify TCRbeta CDR3 regions from genomic DNA. The published analysis was carried out like this. The number of nucleated cells in each sample was estimated by amplification of reference gene primers within the assay. To quantify the absolute abundance of each unique TCRbeta CDR3 rearrangement, sequence reads were collapsed and filtered. For each sample, productive Simpson clonality was calculated by taking the square root of Simpson's diversity index across productive rearrangements. TCRdb carries this immuneACCESS record with in-frame sequences only. Its versions omit some clonotypes, under half of them owing to an unresolved V gene in the studies checked, with the rest unexplained. V and J calls plus clone size are reproduced from that table; the DNA served to infer D and trimming. The sample table records approximately 240,000 clones; roughly 80% of these occur just once. The ten largest account for approximately 1.3% of the sample.

From a lookup of the germline V gene (reference sequence), CDR1 and CDR2 are GTSNPN and SVGIG. Spanning cysteine to phenylalanine, the CDR3 consists of 12 amino acids. CDR3 DNA is the only sequence kept; it has 36 bases, read in frame from the first base. The junction shows trimming of 1 base on V and 7 bases on J, plus 8 bases between the germline ends. On this clone itself: The target of this receptor is not known. No much larger clonotype is one base removed from it; base qualities were not supplied.

Here the chain combines TRBV30 and TRBJ1-5, with the D segment identity uncertain. The sequenced sample consisted of PBMCs or T cells enriched from blood (not recorded which). The source of this sequence is a woman aged 40 to 50 with acute COVID-19. The CDR3 protein sequence reads: CAWSAREQPQHF. The nucleotides are TGTGCCTGGAGTGCGAGGGAACAGCCCCAGCATTTT.